The 2 T cell receptor beta chains below all came from one sample that was sequenced in a study of chemoradiotherapy in HPV16-positive cancers. Profiling relied on immunoSEQ multiplex PCR, and the TCRdb table lists in-frame clones only, not all of them. Altogether around 6,200 clones are present, roughly 80% being singletons, with the ten largest covering about 7.6%. The material was tumor tissue, obtained from a patient who underwent chemoradiotherapy. The origin of the receptors is a human donor with HPV-associated anogenital cancer.

The chain is built from TRBV6-5 and TRBJ2-2; D is tentatively TRBD1 or TRBD2 (6 bases each). V was clipped by 7 bases and J by 7 bases, with 13 bases between them. Germline V CDR1 and CDR2: MNHEY, SVGAGI. This CDR3 spans 13 amino acids. Here the CDR3 DNA reads TGTGCCAGCACCTTAGGGGGAGGCGGGGAGCTGTTTTTT. It encodes CASTLGGGGELFF.

V is TRBV2 and J is TRBJ1-4; D may be TRBD1 (6 bases). Trimming removed 3 bases at V and 5 bases at J, with 7 bases between. The CDR3 extends over 13 amino acids. Per the germline V gene, CDR1 is SNHLY and CDR2 is FYNNEI. The CDR3: CASSDGTNEKLFF. The CDR3, as DNA: TGTGCCAGCAGTGACGGGACAAATGAAAAACTGTTTTTT.